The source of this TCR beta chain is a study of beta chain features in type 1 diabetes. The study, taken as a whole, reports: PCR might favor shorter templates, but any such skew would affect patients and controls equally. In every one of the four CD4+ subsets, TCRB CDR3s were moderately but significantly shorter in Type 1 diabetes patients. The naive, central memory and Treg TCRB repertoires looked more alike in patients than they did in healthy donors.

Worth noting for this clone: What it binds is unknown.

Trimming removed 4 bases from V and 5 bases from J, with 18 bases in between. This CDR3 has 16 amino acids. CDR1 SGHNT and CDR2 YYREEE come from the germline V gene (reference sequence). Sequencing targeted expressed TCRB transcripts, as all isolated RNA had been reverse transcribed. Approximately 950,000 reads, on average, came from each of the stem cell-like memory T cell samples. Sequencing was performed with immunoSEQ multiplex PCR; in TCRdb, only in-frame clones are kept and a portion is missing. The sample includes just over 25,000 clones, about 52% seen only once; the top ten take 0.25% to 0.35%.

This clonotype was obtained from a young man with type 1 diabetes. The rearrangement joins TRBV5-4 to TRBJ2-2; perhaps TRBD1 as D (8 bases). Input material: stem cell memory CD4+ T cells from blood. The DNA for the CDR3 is TGTGCCAGCAGCCCCCGACAGGGGAGGGGGACCGGGGAGCTGTTTTTT. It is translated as CASSPRQGRGTGELFF.